A single TCR beta chain is shown here with its context. The antigen is unknown. Semi-nested PCR with Nested Universal Primer A followed constant-region reverse priming of full-length variable regions. TCRdb redid the calling of the 5' RACE reads with MiXCR, one entry per CDR3 protein. This table holds roughly 69,000 distinct CDR3 sequences, approximately 23% found once. Whole-study findings and limits: The TCR gene usage of tumor memory CD4+ T cells clustered together with blood and lymph node memory CD4+ cells and with lymph node naive CD4+ cells.

The CDR3 totals 19 residues. The V and J ends lost 2 bases and 0 bases respectively, with 20 bases between them. Germline V gene lookup returns CDR1 SGDLS and CDR2 YYNGEE. The sequence derives from a female donor with breast cancer. The V gene is TRBV9, the J gene TRBJ2-2; no clear D. Sequenced input: memory CD4+ T cells sorted from a lymph node. Subset reported: memory CD4+ T cells, CD4+CD45RO+CD25-. The CDR3, as DNA: TGTGCCAGCAGCGTTGGTTTAGGAAAATTCGTCGCGAACACCGGGGAGCTGTTTTTT. Translation gives CASSVGLGKFVANTGELFF.